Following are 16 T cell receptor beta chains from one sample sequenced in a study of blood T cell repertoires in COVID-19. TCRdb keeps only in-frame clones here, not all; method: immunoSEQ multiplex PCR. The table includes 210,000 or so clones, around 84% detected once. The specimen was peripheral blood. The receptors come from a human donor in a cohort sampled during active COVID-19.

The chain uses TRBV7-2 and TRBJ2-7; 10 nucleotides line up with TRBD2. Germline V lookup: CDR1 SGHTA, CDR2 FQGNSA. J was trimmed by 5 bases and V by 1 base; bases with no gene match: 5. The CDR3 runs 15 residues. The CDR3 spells CASSLGLAGADEQYF. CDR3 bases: TGTGCCAGCAGCTTAGGCCTAGCGGGAGCCGACGAGCAGTACTTC. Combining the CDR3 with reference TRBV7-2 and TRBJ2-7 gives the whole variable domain GAGVSQSPSNKVTEKGKDVELRCDPISGHTALYWYRQSLGQGLEFLIYFQGNSAPDKSGLPSDRFSAERTGGSVSTLTIQRTQQEDSAVYLCASSLGLAGADEQYFGPGTRLTVT.

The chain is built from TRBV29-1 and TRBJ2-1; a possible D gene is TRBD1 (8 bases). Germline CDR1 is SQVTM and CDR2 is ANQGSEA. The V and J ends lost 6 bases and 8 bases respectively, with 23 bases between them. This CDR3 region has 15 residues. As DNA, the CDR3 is TGCAGCGTCGGTGGGGGGGGACAGGATATCGATGAGCAGTTCTTC. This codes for CSVGGGGQDIDEQFF.

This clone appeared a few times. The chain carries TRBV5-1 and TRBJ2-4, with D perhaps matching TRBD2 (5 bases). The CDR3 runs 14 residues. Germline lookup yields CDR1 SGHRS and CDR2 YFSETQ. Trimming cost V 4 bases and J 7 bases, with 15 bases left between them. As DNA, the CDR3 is TGCGCCAGCAGCCCTACGGGGTCAGACAACATTCAGTACTTC. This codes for CASSPTGSDNIQYF.

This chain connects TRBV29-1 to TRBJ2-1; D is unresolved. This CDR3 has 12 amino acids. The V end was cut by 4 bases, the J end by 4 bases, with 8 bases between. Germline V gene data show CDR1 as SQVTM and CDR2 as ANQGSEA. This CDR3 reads CSVGSGYNEQFF. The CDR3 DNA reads TGCAGCGTTGGGAGTGGATACAATGAGCAGTTCTTC.

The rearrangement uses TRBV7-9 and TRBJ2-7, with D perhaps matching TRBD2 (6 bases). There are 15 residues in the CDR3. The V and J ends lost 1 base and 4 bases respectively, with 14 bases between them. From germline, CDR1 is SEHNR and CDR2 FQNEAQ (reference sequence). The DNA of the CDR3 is TGTGCCAGCAGCTTAGGTTCCGGGGGAGCTTACGAGCAGTACTTC. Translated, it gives CASSLGSGGAYEQYF.

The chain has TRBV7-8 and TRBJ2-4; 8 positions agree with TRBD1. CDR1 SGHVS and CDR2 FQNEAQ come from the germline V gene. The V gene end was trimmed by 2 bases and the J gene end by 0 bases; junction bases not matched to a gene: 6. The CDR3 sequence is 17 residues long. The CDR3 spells CASSLKGQGLAKNIQYF. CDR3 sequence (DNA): TGTGCCAGCAGCTTAAAAGGACAGGGACTAGCCAAAAACATTCAGTACTTC.

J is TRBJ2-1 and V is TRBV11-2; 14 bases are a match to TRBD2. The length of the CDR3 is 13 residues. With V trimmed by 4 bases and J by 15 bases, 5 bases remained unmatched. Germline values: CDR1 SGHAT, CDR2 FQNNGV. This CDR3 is CASSSGLAGGPFF. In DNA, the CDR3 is TGTGCCAGCAGCTCCGGACTAGCGGGAGGCCCGTTCTTC.

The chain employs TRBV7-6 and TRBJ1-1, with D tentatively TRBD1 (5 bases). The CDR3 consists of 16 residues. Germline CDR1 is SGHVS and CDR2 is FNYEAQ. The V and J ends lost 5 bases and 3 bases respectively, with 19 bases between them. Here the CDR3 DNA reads TGTGCCAGCAGCCCTGGGGCAGCAACGAAGGACACTGAAGCTTTCTTT. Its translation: CASSPGAATKDTEAFF.

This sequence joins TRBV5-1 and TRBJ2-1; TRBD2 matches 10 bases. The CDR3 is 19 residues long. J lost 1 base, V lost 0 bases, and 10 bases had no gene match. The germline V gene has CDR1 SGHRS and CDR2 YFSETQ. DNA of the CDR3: TGCGCCAGCAGCTTGGAGTTTGGGCTAGCGGGAGTTTCCTACAATGAGCAGTTCTTC. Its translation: CASSLEFGLAGVSYNEQFF.

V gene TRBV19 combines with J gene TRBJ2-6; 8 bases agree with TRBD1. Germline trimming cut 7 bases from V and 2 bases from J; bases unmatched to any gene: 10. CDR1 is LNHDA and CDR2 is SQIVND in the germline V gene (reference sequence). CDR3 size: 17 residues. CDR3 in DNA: TGTGCCAGTACACCAGGGGGCGCACGTCCTGGGGCCAACGTCCTGACTTTC. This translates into CASTPGGARPGANVLTF.

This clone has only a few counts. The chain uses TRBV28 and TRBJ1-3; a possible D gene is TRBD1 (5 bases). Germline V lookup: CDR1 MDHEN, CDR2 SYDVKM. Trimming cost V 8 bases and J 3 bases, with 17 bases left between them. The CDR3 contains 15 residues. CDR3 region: CASVPSTQGGNTIYF. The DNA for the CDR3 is TGTGCCAGCGTCCCCTCTACCCAGGGTGGAAACACCATATATTTT. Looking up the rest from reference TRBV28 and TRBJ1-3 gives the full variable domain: DVKVTQSSRYLVKRTGEKVFLECVQDMDHENMFWYRQDPGLGLRLIYFSYDVKMKEKGDIPEGYSVSREKKERFSLILESASTNQTSMYLCASVPSTQGGNTIYFGEGSWLTVV.

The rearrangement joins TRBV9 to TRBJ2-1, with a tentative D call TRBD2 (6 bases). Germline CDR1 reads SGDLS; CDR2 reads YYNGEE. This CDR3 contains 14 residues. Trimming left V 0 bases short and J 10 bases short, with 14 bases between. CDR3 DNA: TGTGCCAGCAGCGTAGAAACGGGGGTTGGCGAGCAGTTCTTC. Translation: CASSVETGVGEQFF.

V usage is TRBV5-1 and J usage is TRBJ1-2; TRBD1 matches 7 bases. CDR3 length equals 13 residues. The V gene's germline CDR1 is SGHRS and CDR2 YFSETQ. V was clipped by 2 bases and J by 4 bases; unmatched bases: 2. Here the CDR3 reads CASSLGGAYGYTF. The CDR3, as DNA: TGCGCCAGCAGCTTAGGGGGCGCCTATGGCTACACCTTC.

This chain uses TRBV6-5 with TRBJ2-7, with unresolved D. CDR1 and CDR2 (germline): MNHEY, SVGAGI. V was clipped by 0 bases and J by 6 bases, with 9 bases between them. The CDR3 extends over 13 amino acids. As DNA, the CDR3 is TGTGCCAGCAGTTACTCTTTGACTTCCGAGCAGTACTTC. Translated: CASSYSLTSEQYF.

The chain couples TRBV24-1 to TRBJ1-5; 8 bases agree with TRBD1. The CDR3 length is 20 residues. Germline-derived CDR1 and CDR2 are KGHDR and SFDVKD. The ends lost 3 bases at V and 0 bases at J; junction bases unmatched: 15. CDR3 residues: CATSDTLRGRFPYSNQPQHF. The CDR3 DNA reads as TGTGCCACCAGTGATACACTCAGGGGGCGCTTTCCATATAGCAATCAGCCCCAGCATTTT.

The CDR3 sequence is CASSQGSTFSGPLHF. The CDR3 region has the DNA TGTGCCAGCAGCCAAGGTAGCACGTTCAGTGGACCCCTCCACTTT. This sequence joins TRBV14 and TRBJ1-6, with D uncertain. This CDR3 is built from 15 residues. Trimming pared 1 base from V and 12 bases from J, leaving 16 bases between. From germline, CDR1 is SGHDN and CDR2 FVKESK.